The rows below give T cell receptor beta chains drawn from one sample of a study of long-term antiretroviral therapy in people with HIV. Generated by immunoSEQ multiplex PCR, the TCRdb table keeps only in-frame clones and is missing some. The table shows tens of thousands of clones, with around four fifths occurring only once. Specimen: unsorted PBMCs, collected 0.4 years before starting antiretroviral therapy. The receptors shown here come from a young man with HIV. CDR3s include the opening cysteine and the closing phenylalanine or tryptophan. The D gene is left open where the match is weak. Expanded clones are given a class, and other clones once, few, many or no size at all.

j_call	cdr3_length	d_call	v_call	clone_size	cdr3_aa	cdr3_nt
TRBJ1-1	14	.	TRBV9	.	CASSVTGMNTEAFF	TGTGCCAGCAGCGTTACAGGTATGAACACTGAAGCTTTCTTT
TRBJ2-3	15	TRBD2	TRBV4-3	.	CASSQASGSTDTQYF	TGCGCCAGCAGCCAGGCTAGCGGGAGCACAGATACGCAGTATTTT
TRBJ2-2	15	TRBD1	TRBV11-2	.	CASSREGTGVGELFF	TGTGCCAGCAGCCGGGAGGGGACAGGGGTGGGGGAGCTGTTTTTT
TRBJ2-7	15	TRBD2	TRBV6-1	.	CASQLHSGGAPEQYF	TGTGCCAGCCAACTTCATAGCGGGGGGGCCCCGGAGCAGTACTTC
TRBJ1-2	15	TRBD1	TRBV19	few	CASSTTDRGAYGYTF	TGTGCCAGTAGTACCACGGACAGGGGTGCGTATGGCTACACCTTC
TRBJ2-7	15	TRBD2	TRBV4-1	.	CASSYKTSGSYEQYF	TGCGCCAGCAGTTACAAGACTAGCGGGTCCTACGAGCAGTACTTC
TRBJ1-4	16	TRBD1	TRBV4-1	few	CASSQAQGGKGEKLFF	TGCGCCAGCAGCCAAGCCCAGGGGGGAAAGGGCGAAAAACTGTTTTTT
TRBJ1-5	14	.	TRBV9	.	CASSARWGNQPQHF	TGTGCCAGCAGCGCGCGGTGGGGCAATCAGCCCCAGCATTTT
TRBJ1-6	14	.	TRBV9	.	CASSLGRYNSPLHF	TGTGCCAGCAGCTTAGGCCGGTATAATTCACCCCTCCACTTT
TRBJ2-2	16	TRBD2	TRBV4-3	.	CASSQGLAGVTGELFF	TGCGCCAGCAGCCAAGGGCTAGCGGGTGTCACCGGGGAGCTGTTTTTT
TRBJ2-1	16	.	TRBV10-1	.	CASTRRDSSSYNEQFF	TGCGCCAGCACTCGCCGGGACTCTAGCTCCTACAATGAGCAGTTCTTC
TRBJ1-4	13	.	TRBV18	once	CASSPGGKEKLFF	TGTGCCAGCTCACCAGGGGGAAAGGAAAAACTGTTTTTT
TRBJ2-7	18	.	TRBV28	.	CASSLPAGPGRKSYEQYF	TGTGCCAGCAGTTTACCGGCGGGGCCCGGACGGAAATCCTACGAGCAGTACTTC
TRBJ2-7	16	.	TRBV7-2	.	CASSFVQAPSSYEQYF	TGTGCCAGCAGCTTCGTACAGGCTCCTAGCTCCTACGAGCAGTACTTC
TRBJ2-5	13	.	TRBV27	.	CASSFGSQETQYF	TGTGCCAGCAGTTTCGGGAGTCAAGAGACCCAGTACTTC
TRBJ1-4	15	.	TRBV7-6	medium-sized	CASSPTGSTNEKLFF	TGTGCCAGCAGCCCAACAGGGTCTACTAATGAAAAACTGTTTTTT
TRBJ2-3	16	TRBD1	TRBV18	.	CASSPGSRGRRDTQYF	TGTGCCAGCTCACCAGGCAGCAGGGGGCGGAGGGATACGCAGTATTTT